These T cell receptor beta chains were read from a single sample in a study of cytomegalovirus exposure and HLA in healthy donors. Produced via immunoSEQ multiplex PCR; TCRdb's table is partial and in-frame only. The table has about 150,000 clones, around a tenth seen once. What was sequenced was PBMCs. Every receptor here comes from a male donor in good health and CMV-seronegative. CDR3s include the opening cysteine and the closing phenylalanine or tryptophan. The order of the fields is J gene, D gene, V gene, clone size, CDR3 DNA, CDR3 protein. D genes are given only for firm matches. Size tells how often a clone was seen (once, few, many) or the class of an expanded clone, and some rows leave it out.

j_call: TRBJ1-1; d_call: NA; v_call: TRBV11-1; clone_size: few; cdr3_nt: TGTGCCAGCAGCCGTACGCTACCGGCCCGGGGGATGAACACTGAAGCTTTCTTT; cdr3_aa: CASSRTLPARGMNTEAFF
j_call: TRBJ2-2; d_call: TRBD1; v_call: TRBV7-6; clone_size: few; cdr3_nt: TGTGCCAGCAGCTTAGCGTGGGGGAGACAGGGGACTACCGGGGAGCTGTTTTTT; cdr3_aa: CASSLAWGRQGTTGELFF
j_call: TRBJ1-2; d_call: TRBD1; v_call: TRBV6-5; clone_size: few; cdr3_nt: TGTGCCAGCAGTTACGATAAACAGGGGCTCGGTGGCTACACCTTC; cdr3_aa: CASSYDKQGLGGYTF
j_call: TRBJ2-5; d_call: TRBD1; v_call: TRBV2; clone_size: few; cdr3_nt: TGTGCCAGCAGTAGGGACAGGGGAGGTCAAGAGACCCAGTACTTC; cdr3_aa: CASSRDRGGQETQYF
j_call: TRBJ2-1; d_call: TRBD2; v_call: TRBV6-1; clone_size: once; cdr3_nt: TGTGCCAGCAGTGTAACACTAGCGGGCTACAATGAGCAGTTCTTC; cdr3_aa: CASSVTLAGYNEQFF
j_call: TRBJ1-1; d_call: NA; v_call: TRBV5-1; clone_size: few; cdr3_nt: TGCGCCAGCAGCTTGGAAGGAGATCTGACTGAAGCTTTCTTT; cdr3_aa: CASSLEGDLTEAFF
j_call: TRBJ2-1; d_call: NA; v_call: TRBV7-2; clone_size: few; cdr3_nt: TGTGCCAGCAGCTTAAGGGGAATGTACAATGAGCAGTTCTTC; cdr3_aa: CASSLRGMYNEQFF
j_call: TRBJ1-3; d_call: NA; v_call: TRBV6-1; clone_size: few; cdr3_nt: TGTGCCAGCAGTGAAGAGACCGGGGGGTACTCTGGAAACACCATATATTTT; cdr3_aa: CASSEETGGYSGNTIYF
j_call: TRBJ1-4; d_call: TRBD1; v_call: TRBV5-5; clone_size: few; cdr3_nt: TGTGCCAGCAGCCTGAAGACGTCCGGGACAGGGGGAAATGAAAAACTGTTTTTT; cdr3_aa: CASSLKTSGTGGNEKLFF
j_call: TRBJ1-2; d_call: NA; v_call: TRBV25-1; clone_size: NA; cdr3_nt: TGTGCCAGCAGGGGGAGGATTAACTATGGCTACACCTTC; cdr3_aa: CASRGRINYGYTF
j_call: TRBJ1-1; d_call: TRBD1; v_call: TRBV6-1; clone_size: NA; cdr3_nt: TGTGCCAGCATCCTCCGGACAGGTATGAACACTGAAGCTTTCTTT; cdr3_aa: CASILRTGMNTEAFF
j_call: TRBJ1-5; d_call: NA; v_call: TRBV4-1; clone_size: NA; cdr3_nt: TGCGCCAGCAGCCAAGATTGGGGGGAAAATCAGCCCCAGCATTTT; cdr3_aa: CASSQDWGENQPQHF
j_call: TRBJ2-7; d_call: NA; v_call: TRBV4-3; clone_size: few; cdr3_nt: TGCGCCAGCAGCCAAGTTATCTCCTACGAGCAGTACTTC; cdr3_aa: CASSQVISYEQYF
j_call: TRBJ2-3; d_call: NA; v_call: TRBV7-9; clone_size: NA; cdr3_nt: TGTGCCAGCAGCATCTCTCCACAGGGTACCCCCACAGATACGCAGTATTTT; cdr3_aa: CASSISPQGTPTDTQYF
j_call: TRBJ2-2; d_call: TRBD2; v_call: TRBV7-2; clone_size: NA; cdr3_nt: TGTGCCAGCAGCCTTTCCCGACTAGCGGGGAGGTCCGGGGAGCTGTTTTTT; cdr3_aa: CASSLSRLAGRSGELFF
j_call: TRBJ1-2; d_call: TRBD1; v_call: TRBV19; clone_size: few; cdr3_nt: TGTGCCAGTAGTAGGTGGGACAGCACTAGTGGCTACACCTTC; cdr3_aa: CASSRWDSTSGYTF
j_call: TRBJ2-7; d_call: TRBD1; v_call: TRBV2; clone_size: few; cdr3_nt: TGTGCCAGCAGTGATCAGGGGGAAGGCTACGAGCAGTACTTC; cdr3_aa: CASSDQGEGYEQYF
j_call: TRBJ2-2; d_call: NA; v_call: TRBV27; clone_size: few; cdr3_nt: TGTGCCAGCAGTTTATCCGCCAGGGTAGGCGCCGGGGAGCTGTTTTTT; cdr3_aa: CASSLSARVGAGELFF
j_call: TRBJ1-2; d_call: NA; v_call: TRBV19; clone_size: few; cdr3_nt: TGTGCCAGTAGTATAGATAGCACAGGTCTTTCCTATGGCTACACCTTC; cdr3_aa: CASSIDSTGLSYGYTF
j_call: TRBJ2-1; d_call: TRBD1; v_call: TRBV28; clone_size: NA; cdr3_nt: TGTGCCAGCAGAACCGGGACAGGGGTCTACAATGAGCAGTTCTTC; cdr3_aa: CASRTGTGVYNEQFF
j_call: TRBJ1-1; d_call: NA; v_call: TRBV6-5; clone_size: few; cdr3_nt: TGTGCCAGCAGTTATTTTCTTAACACTGAAGCTTTCTTT; cdr3_aa: CASSYFLNTEAFF
j_call: TRBJ1-5; d_call: NA; v_call: TRBV6-1; clone_size: NA; cdr3_nt: TGTGCCAGCAAAATTCGGGGCAATCAGCCCCAGCATTTT; cdr3_aa: CASKIRGNQPQHF
j_call: TRBJ2-5; d_call: TRBD1; v_call: TRBV28; clone_size: NA; cdr3_nt: TGTGCCAGCAGCCAACGGGACAGGGGGAAAGAGACCCAGTACTTC; cdr3_aa: CASSQRDRGKETQYF
j_call: TRBJ1-4; d_call: NA; v_call: TRBV28; clone_size: NA; cdr3_nt: TGTGCCAGCACCACAGGGATGGAACTGTTTTTT; cdr3_aa: CASTTGMELFF
j_call: TRBJ1-1; d_call: NA; v_call: TRBV7-3; clone_size: few; cdr3_nt: TGTGCCAGCAGCCAAGGGGGGGGAAGGACTGAAGCTTTCTTT; cdr3_aa: CASSQGGGRTEAFF
j_call: TRBJ2-3; d_call: TRBD2; v_call: TRBV28; clone_size: NA; cdr3_nt: TGTGCCAGCAGTTGGGGCTGGGAGCGGGGGGGCCGAGATACGCAGTATTTT; cdr3_aa: CASSWGWERGGRDTQYF
j_call: TRBJ1-1; d_call: TRBD1; v_call: TRBV7-9; clone_size: few; cdr3_nt: TGTGCCAGCAGCCGAACAGGGGCGGCCACTGAAGCTTTCTTT; cdr3_aa: CASSRTGAATEAFF
j_call: TRBJ2-7; d_call: TRBD1; v_call: TRBV2; clone_size: few; cdr3_nt: TGTGCCAGCAGGGGGACAGGGGAATATCCAAAACCGTCCTTAGGCCTTAACTACGAGCAGTACTTC; cdr3_aa: CASRGTGEYPKPSLGLNYEQYF
j_call: TRBJ1-2; d_call: TRBD1; v_call: TRBV4-3; clone_size: NA; cdr3_nt: TGCGCCAGCAGCCCAGACAGGGCTACCGGCTACACCTTC; cdr3_aa: CASSPDRATGYTF
j_call: TRBJ2-1; d_call: NA; v_call: TRBV5-8; clone_size: NA; cdr3_nt: TGTGCCAGCAGGTATTACAATGAGCAGTTCTTC; cdr3_aa: CASRYYNEQFF
j_call: TRBJ1-1; d_call: NA; v_call: TRBV14; clone_size: NA; cdr3_nt: TGTGCCAGCAGCCAAGATGGGGGGAACCGCAACACTGAAGCTTTCTTT; cdr3_aa: CASSQDGGNRNTEAFF
j_call: TRBJ1-2; d_call: TRBD1; v_call: TRBV6-6; clone_size: NA; cdr3_nt: TGTGCCAGCAGAGGGGACAGGTCTTATGGCTACACCTTC; cdr3_aa: CASRGDRSYGYTF
j_call: TRBJ1-5; d_call: TRBD1; v_call: TRBV9; clone_size: few; cdr3_nt: TGTGCCAGCAGCCCTTCCGCAGGGGGGAATCAGCCCCAGCATTTT; cdr3_aa: CASSPSAGGNQPQHF
j_call: TRBJ1-1; d_call: TRBD1; v_call: TRBV28; clone_size: few; cdr3_nt: TGTGCCAGCAGTGTCCTGACAGGGGGGATGAACACTGAAGCTTTCTTT; cdr3_aa: CASSVLTGGMNTEAFF
j_call: TRBJ1-1; d_call: TRBD1; v_call: TRBV5-6; clone_size: few; cdr3_nt: TGTGCCAGCGGTAGGGGACAGGGCTCTATCGACACTGAAGCTTTCTTT; cdr3_aa: CASGRGQGSIDTEAFF
j_call: TRBJ2-3; d_call: NA; v_call: TRBV27; clone_size: NA; cdr3_nt: TGTGCCAGCAGTCCCCCACTCTTTGCGGAAGACACAGATACGCAGTATTTT; cdr3_aa: CASSPPLFAEDTDTQYF
j_call: TRBJ2-7; d_call: TRBD1; v_call: TRBV7-8; clone_size: NA; cdr3_nt: TGTGCCAGCAGCCTTATATTCCCGGGACAGGGCTACGAGCAGTACTTC; cdr3_aa: CASSLIFPGQGYEQYF
j_call: TRBJ2-6; d_call: TRBD1; v_call: TRBV5-1; clone_size: NA; cdr3_nt: TGCGCCAGCAGTTGGGACAGACTCTCTGGGGCCAACGTCCTGACTTTC; cdr3_aa: CASSWDRLSGANVLTF
j_call: TRBJ1-1; d_call: NA; v_call: TRBV25-1; clone_size: few; cdr3_nt: TGTGCCAGCAGTGAAGGAGGGAAGATTGGTGAAGCTTTCTTT; cdr3_aa: CASSEGGKIGEAFF
j_call: TRBJ1-4; d_call: NA; v_call: TRBV9; clone_size: NA; cdr3_nt: TGTGCCAGCAGCGTAGGAGGGACTGATCCGGAAAAACTGTTTTTT; cdr3_aa: CASSVGGTDPEKLFF
j_call: TRBJ2-3; d_call: NA; v_call: TRBV29-1; clone_size: few; cdr3_nt: TGCAGCCTCCTCGGAGATACGCAGTATTTT; cdr3_aa: CSLLGDTQYF
j_call: TRBJ1-3; d_call: NA; v_call: TRBV15; clone_size: NA; cdr3_nt: TGTGCCACCACCCCTGGTGAGGCGGGAAACACCATATATTTT; cdr3_aa: CATTPGEAGNTIYF
j_call: TRBJ1-1; d_call: NA; v_call: TRBV18; clone_size: few; cdr3_nt: TGTGCCAGCTCACCAGTAGGGGTGTCGGACACTGAAGCTTTCTTT; cdr3_aa: CASSPVGVSDTEAFF
j_call: TRBJ2-2; d_call: TRBD1; v_call: TRBV7-7; clone_size: NA; cdr3_nt: TGTGCTAGCAGCCCCTGGACAGGGGGCAGCACCGGGGAGCTGTTTTTT; cdr3_aa: CASSPWTGGSTGELFF
j_call: TRBJ1-2; d_call: TRBD1; v_call: TRBV6-6; clone_size: NA; cdr3_nt: TGTGCCAGCAGCATTGACAGGGATGGCTACACCTTC; cdr3_aa: CASSIDRDGYTF
j_call: TRBJ2-1; d_call: NA; v_call: TRBV5-1; clone_size: few; cdr3_nt: TGCGCCAGCAGACAGCAATACTCCTACAATGAGCAGTTCTTC; cdr3_aa: CASRQQYSYNEQFF
j_call: TRBJ1-1; d_call: NA; v_call: TRBV9; clone_size: NA; cdr3_nt: TGTGCCAGCAGCGTAATCGGGACTGAAGCTTTCTTT; cdr3_aa: CASSVIGTEAFF
j_call: TRBJ1-1; d_call: NA; v_call: TRBV28; clone_size: few; cdr3_nt: TGTGCCAGCAGTCAGACAGTCGGGTCGTTGGGAGCTTTCTTT; cdr3_aa: CASSQTVGSLGAFF
j_call: TRBJ1-3; d_call: TRBD1; v_call: TRBV30; clone_size: NA; cdr3_nt: TGTGCCTGGGCCGGGACAGCGGTCTCTGGAAACACCATATATTTT; cdr3_aa: CAWAGTAVSGNTIYF
j_call: TRBJ2-5; d_call: NA; v_call: TRBV20-1; clone_size: NA; cdr3_nt: TGCAGTGCTAGAGTCGGGTATGAGTACTTC; cdr3_aa: CSARVGYEYF
j_call: TRBJ2-3; d_call: NA; v_call: TRBV18; clone_size: NA; cdr3_nt: TGTGCCAGCTCACCAGGGGCTGTAGATACGCAGTATTTT; cdr3_aa: CASSPGAVDTQYF
j_call: TRBJ1-1; d_call: NA; v_call: TRBV5-6; clone_size: few; cdr3_nt: TGTGCCAGCAGCTTGTACGGTTCCTTAAACACTGAAGCTTTCTTT; cdr3_aa: CASSLYGSLNTEAFF
j_call: TRBJ1-2; d_call: NA; v_call: TRBV28; clone_size: NA; cdr3_nt: TGTGCCAGCAGTTTACGAGGGGGAAACTATGGCTACACCTTC; cdr3_aa: CASSLRGGNYGYTF
j_call: TRBJ2-5; d_call: TRBD1; v_call: TRBV2; clone_size: NA; cdr3_nt: TGTGCCAGCAGAACCGGGACAGGGGAAGAGACCCAGTACTTC; cdr3_aa: CASRTGTGEETQYF
j_call: TRBJ1-1; d_call: NA; v_call: TRBV19; clone_size: few; cdr3_nt: TGTGCCAGTAGTACGTCGGTGAACACTGAAGCTTTCTTT; cdr3_aa: CASSTSVNTEAFF
j_call: TRBJ2-2; d_call: NA; v_call: TRBV4-3; clone_size: NA; cdr3_nt: TGCGCCAGCAGCCAAGATCGGATAGCGATCACCGGGGAGCTGTTTTTT; cdr3_aa: CASSQDRIAITGELFF
j_call: TRBJ1-1; d_call: NA; v_call: TRBV27; clone_size: NA; cdr3_nt: TGTGCCAGCGGGGTGGCGGGGAACACTGAAGCTTTCTTT; cdr3_aa: CASGVAGNTEAFF
j_call: TRBJ1-1; d_call: TRBD1; v_call: TRBV5-1; clone_size: few; cdr3_nt: TGCGCCAGCAGGGCAGGGGGGAGTATTACTGAAGCTTTCTTT; cdr3_aa: CASRAGGSITEAFF
j_call: TRBJ2-2; d_call: NA; v_call: TRBV4-1; clone_size: few; cdr3_nt: TGCGCCAGCAGAGTGAGACAGCTAAGCACCGGGGAGCTGTTTTTT; cdr3_aa: CASRVRQLSTGELFF
j_call: TRBJ2-1; d_call: NA; v_call: TRBV7-9; clone_size: NA; cdr3_nt: TGTGCCAGCAGCTGGGGACTTTACAATGAGCAGTTCTTC; cdr3_aa: CASSWGLYNEQFF